This TCR beta chain was obtained from a study of metastatic and nonmetastatic thyroid tumors. Study details: Across blood and tumor or nodule tissue, repertoires from malignant and benign thyroid patients were compared with one another. Findings of the study overall: Across blood and tumor, TCR beta diversity in malignant thyroid tumors was reportedly significantly higher than in benign nodules.

TCRdb re-called clones via MiXCR from the PCR reads. Of about 21,000 clones listed, 28% are singletons. In the case of this clone: What it binds is unknown.

All patients reached thyroid surgery having received no treatment beforehand. The V and J ends lost 8 bases and 1 base respectively, with 11 bases between them. CDR1 and CDR2 (germline): LNHDA, SQIVND (reference sequence). The CDR3 loop spans 13 amino acids. This TCR came from a male donor with papillary thyroid cancer or a benign thyroid nodule (not recorded which). Some clones in this sample may be carry-over from other donors' samples. Sequencing was done on a sample of tumor tissue. The genes are TRBV19 and TRBJ1-1; D ambiguous. This CDR3 is CASGRTTNTEAFF. The CDR3 nucleotides read TGTGCCAGTGGCAGGACGACGAACACTGAAGCTTTCTTT.